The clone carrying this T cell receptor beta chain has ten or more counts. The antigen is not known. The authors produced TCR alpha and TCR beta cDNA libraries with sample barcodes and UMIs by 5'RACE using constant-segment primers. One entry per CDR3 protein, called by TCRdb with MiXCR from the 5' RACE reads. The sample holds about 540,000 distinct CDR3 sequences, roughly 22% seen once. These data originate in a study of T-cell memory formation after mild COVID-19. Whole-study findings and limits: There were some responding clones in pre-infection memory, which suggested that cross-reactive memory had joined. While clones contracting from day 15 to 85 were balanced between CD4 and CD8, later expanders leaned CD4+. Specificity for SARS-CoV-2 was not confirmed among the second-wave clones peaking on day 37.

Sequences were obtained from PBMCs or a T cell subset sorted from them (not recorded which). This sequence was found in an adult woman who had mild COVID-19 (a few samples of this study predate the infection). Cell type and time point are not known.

CDR3 region: CASISSPAVNYGYTF. The DNA of the CDR3 is TGCGCCAGCATCTCGTCTCCAGCCGTCAACTATGGCTACACCTTC. V and J are TRBV5-1 and TRBJ1-2; the D is unclear. Deletions cut 6 bases from V and 2 bases from J, with 17 bases between. This CDR3 contains 15 residues. Germline V CDR1 and CDR2: SGHRS, YFSETQ.